The rows below give T cell receptor beta chains drawn from one sample of a study of blood T cells in healthy people across ages. TCRdb itself ran the 5' RACE reads through MiXCR, one entry per CDR3 protein. This sample has some 550,000 distinct CDR3 sequences, with 40% to 55% found just once. Specimen: blood. These receptors were obtained from an elderly man in good health. Each CDR3 is given with its conserved first and last residue. Fields, in order: V gene, D gene, J gene, clone size, CDR3 protein. A D gene is named only where the DNA matches it firmly. Rows give clone size only sometimes, using once, few, many, or a class for an expanded clone.

V gene: TRBV7-2
D gene: TRBD1
J gene: TRBJ1-1
clone size: few
CDR3 protein: CASSSRQGRLMNTEAFF

V gene: TRBV12-3/TRBV12-4
D gene: TRBD1
J gene: TRBJ1-1
clone size: NA
CDR3 protein: CASTKGQGRGNTEAFF

V gene: TRBV10-3
D gene: TRBD2
J gene: TRBJ2-3
clone size: NA
CDR3 protein: CAIIAGGPLDTQYF

V gene: TRBV6-6
D gene: NA
J gene: TRBJ2-2
clone size: many
CDR3 protein: CASSPENTGELFF

V gene: TRBV29-1
D gene: TRBD1
J gene: NA
clone size: NA
CDR3 protein: CSVRDRSHEQYF

V gene: TRBV10-3
D gene: TRBD1
J gene: TRBJ1-1
clone size: NA
CDR3 protein: CAISSEQGAYDTEAFF

V gene: TRBV5-1
D gene: TRBD2
J gene: TRBJ2-3
clone size: NA
CDR3 protein: CASSPYQLAGAADTQYF

V gene: TRBV6-6
D gene: NA
J gene: TRBJ1-4
clone size: NA
CDR3 protein: CAGTDGARGEKLFF

V gene: TRBV5-1
D gene: TRBD2
J gene: TRBJ2-7
clone size: NA
CDR3 protein: CAGSLFGTSVTYEQYF

V gene: TRBV7-9
D gene: NA
J gene: TRBJ2-7
clone size: NA
CDR3 protein: CASSLKGAYYEQYF

V gene: TRBV12-3/TRBV12-4
D gene: NA
J gene: TRBJ1-2
clone size: many
CDR3 protein: CASSPDISMGYTF

V gene: TRBV6-6
D gene: TRBD2
J gene: TRBJ2-1
clone size: many
CDR3 protein: CASSPAGAYNEQFF

V gene: TRBV2
D gene: NA
J gene: TRBJ2-7
clone size: NA
CDR3 protein: CARGGPGPLYEQYF

V gene: TRBV7-2
D gene: NA
J gene: TRBJ1-2
clone size: NA
CDR3 protein: CASSLNARFYGYTF

V gene: TRBV7-8
D gene: TRBD2
J gene: TRBJ2-7
clone size: once
CDR3 protein: CASSLGASGGYEQYF

V gene: TRBV7-3
D gene: TRBD1
J gene: TRBJ2-1
clone size: many
CDR3 protein: CASSLGAFGRGYNEQFF

V gene: TRBV6-5
D gene: NA
J gene: TRBJ1-5
clone size: NA
CDR3 protein: CTGSYDRNNQPQHF

V gene: TRBV19
D gene: NA
J gene: TRBJ1-1
clone size: NA
CDR3 protein: CASRIGQEYTEAFF

V gene: TRBV9
D gene: NA
J gene: TRBJ2-3
clone size: NA
CDR3 protein: CASSGRLVPDTQYF

V gene: TRBV4-3
D gene: TRBD1
J gene: TRBJ2-1
clone size: many
CDR3 protein: CASSQGSTGIYNEQFF

V gene: TRBV18
D gene: TRBD1
J gene: TRBJ2-2
clone size: NA
CDR3 protein: CASSPRGTANAGELFF

V gene: TRBV4-1
D gene: NA
J gene: TRBJ2-5
clone size: NA
CDR3 protein: CASSQETRQETQYF

V gene: TRBV28
D gene: TRBD2
J gene: TRBJ2-1
clone size: NA
CDR3 protein: CASRLAGGRGNEQFF

V gene: TRBV20-1
D gene: TRBD2
J gene: TRBJ2-2
clone size: NA
CDR3 protein: CSTRTSGDAGELFF

V gene: TRBV5-1
D gene: NA
J gene: TRBJ2-3
clone size: few
CDR3 protein: CASSLGGGAADTQYF

V gene: TRBV20-1
D gene: TRBD1
J gene: TRBJ2-7
clone size: few
CDR3 protein: CSARGTGVYEQYF

V gene: TRBV4-3
D gene: TRBD2
J gene: TRBJ2-1
clone size: few
CDR3 protein: CASSQDLVGLAVYNEQFF

V gene: TRBV12-3/TRBV12-4
D gene: TRBD2
J gene: TRBJ2-7
clone size: few
CDR3 protein: CASSRGLAGPYEQYF

V gene: TRBV6-6
D gene: NA
J gene: TRBJ2-7
clone size: many
CDR3 protein: CASSKSGYEQYF

V gene: TRBV11-2
D gene: TRBD2
J gene: TRBJ2-1
clone size: few
CDR3 protein: CASSLDQSGTSGGHEQFF

V gene: TRBV24-1
D gene: NA
J gene: TRBJ2-3
clone size: NA
CDR3 protein: CATSTGQDSRSDTQYF

V gene: TRBV12-3/TRBV12-4
D gene: NA
J gene: TRBJ1-2
clone size: NA
CDR3 protein: CASTHRGDYGYTF

V gene: TRBV12-3/TRBV12-4
D gene: NA
J gene: TRBJ2-1
clone size: NA
CDR3 protein: CASSVANRVDEQFF

V gene: TRBV5-1
D gene: NA
J gene: TRBJ2-1
clone size: NA
CDR3 protein: CASSLSEGYNEQFF

V gene: TRBV6-5
D gene: NA
J gene: TRBJ1-1
clone size: many
CDR3 protein: CASSSPGPNTEAFF

V gene: TRBV6-2/TRBV6-3
D gene: TRBD2
J gene: TRBJ2-1
clone size: few
CDR3 protein: CASSWTSGSNTGAYNEQFF

V gene: TRBV5-1
D gene: TRBD2
J gene: TRBJ2-5
clone size: few
CDR3 protein: CASSLDSGRETQYF

V gene: TRBV7-2
D gene: NA
J gene: TRBJ2-3
clone size: NA
CDR3 protein: CASSTLGATSTDTQYF

V gene: TRBV3-1
D gene: NA
J gene: TRBJ2-7
clone size: few
CDR3 protein: CASSQNQGEQYF

V gene: TRBV20-1
D gene: NA
J gene: TRBJ2-1
clone size: NA
CDR3 protein: CSAAPLESQNNEQFF

V gene: TRBV6-1
D gene: TRBD2
J gene: TRBJ2-1
clone size: few
CDR3 protein: CASSGLAGGRYRYNEQFF

V gene: TRBV7-6
D gene: TRBD2
J gene: TRBJ2-1
clone size: NA
CDR3 protein: CASSPQSGGFNEQFF

V gene: TRBV4-1
D gene: TRBD1
J gene: TRBJ2-1
clone size: NA
CDR3 protein: CASSQSRRTGGSPMQFF

V gene: TRBV3-1
D gene: NA
J gene: TRBJ2-7
clone size: NA
CDR3 protein: CASSQGQAPSGEQYF